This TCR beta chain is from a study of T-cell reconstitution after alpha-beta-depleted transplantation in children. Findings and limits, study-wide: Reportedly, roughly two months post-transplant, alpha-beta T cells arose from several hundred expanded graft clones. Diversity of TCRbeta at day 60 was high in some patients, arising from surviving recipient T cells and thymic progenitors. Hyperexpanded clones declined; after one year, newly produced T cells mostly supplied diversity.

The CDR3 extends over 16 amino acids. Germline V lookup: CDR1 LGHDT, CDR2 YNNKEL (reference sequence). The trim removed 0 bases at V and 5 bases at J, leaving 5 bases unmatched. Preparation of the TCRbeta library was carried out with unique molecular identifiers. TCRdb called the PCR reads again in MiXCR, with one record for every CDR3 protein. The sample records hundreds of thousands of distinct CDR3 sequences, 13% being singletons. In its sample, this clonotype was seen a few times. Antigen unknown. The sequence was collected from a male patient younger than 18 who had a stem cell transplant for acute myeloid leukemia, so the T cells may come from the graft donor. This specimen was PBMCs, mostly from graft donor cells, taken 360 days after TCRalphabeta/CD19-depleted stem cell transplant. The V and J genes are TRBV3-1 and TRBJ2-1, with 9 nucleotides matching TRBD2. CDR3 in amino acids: CASSQEATSGNNEQFF. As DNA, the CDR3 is TGTGCCAGCAGCCAAGAAGCGACTAGCGGTAACAATGAGCAGTTCTTC.